In its sample, the clone carrying this T cell receptor beta chain was seen a few times. Its antigen is unknown. The read comes to an end 3 residues before the CDR3 does, leaving the germline J gene to fill in the end. This table comes from immunoSEQ multiplex PCR, and its TCRdb copy is limited to in-frame clones, with some not included. The data show about 44,000 clones, none appearing only once, with about 10% held by the ten largest. This sample stems from a study of T cell clonality in common variable immunodeficiency. Broader study findings: Reportedly, TCR beta sequences from common variable immunodeficiency showed fewer deletions and N-nucleotide insertions.

This CDR3 spans 15 amino acids. The junction had 13 bases not matched to a gene; V was cut back by 6 bases and J by 5 bases. This TCR derives from a person between 18 and 75 years old in good health. This chain joins TRBV23-1 and TRBJ2-7, with 7 bases fitting TRBD1. TRBV23-1 is an ORF, and what it does is uncertain. Sequencing was performed on peripheral blood mononuclear cells. The CDR3 bases that were read are TGCGCCAGCAGCCCGAAAGCCGACAGGGCGGACGAG. It encodes CASSPKADRADE. The entire CDR3 protein reads CASSPKADRADEQYF.